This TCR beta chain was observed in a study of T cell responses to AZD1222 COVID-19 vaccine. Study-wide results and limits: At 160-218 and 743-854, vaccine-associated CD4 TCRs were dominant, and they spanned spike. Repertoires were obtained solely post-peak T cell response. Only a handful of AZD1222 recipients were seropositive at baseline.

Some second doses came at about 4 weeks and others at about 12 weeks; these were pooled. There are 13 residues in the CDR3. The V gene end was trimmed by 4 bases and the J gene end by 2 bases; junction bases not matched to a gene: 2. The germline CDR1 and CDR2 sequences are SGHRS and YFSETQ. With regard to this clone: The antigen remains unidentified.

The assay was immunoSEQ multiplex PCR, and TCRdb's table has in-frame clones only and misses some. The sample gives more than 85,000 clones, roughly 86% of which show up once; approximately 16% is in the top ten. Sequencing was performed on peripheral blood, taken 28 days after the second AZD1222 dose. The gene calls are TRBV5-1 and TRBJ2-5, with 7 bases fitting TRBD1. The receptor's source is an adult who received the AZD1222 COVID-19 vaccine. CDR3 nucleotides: TGCGCCAGCAGCCCGACAGGGCAAGAGACCCAGTACTTC. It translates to CASSPTGQETQYF.